The T cell receptor beta chain described here comes from a study of shared clonotypes between healthy human individuals. Findings and limits, study-wide: Generation probabilities of non-shared clonotypes were lower (relative to those shared by all four donors).

The V gene lost 2 bases and the J gene lost 10 bases, with 15 bases spanning the gap. The CDR3 sequence is 13 residues long. CDR1 and CDR2 (germline): MNHEY, SMNVEV (reference sequence). Details on this clone: Its target is unknown.

CD4+ cell separation produced CD45RA+ naive and CD45RA-negative memory subsets. Replicate PCRs for sorted subsets used approximately 190 ng DNA; this equaled about 30,000 T cell genomes. Per the authors' pipeline: Filtering differed for immunoSEQ, which gave only junction sequences without quality scores. Generated by immunoSEQ multiplex PCR, the TCRdb table keeps only in-frame clones and is missing some. D and trimming were read from the DNA, whereas the V and J calls and clone size are those reported in that table. The sample records over 2 million clones, about 95% being singletons. Sequenced: naive CD4+ T cells sorted from blood. Indicated subset: CD45RA+ positively selected. This clonotype was sampled from a man between 18 and 35 years old in good health. V gene TRBV27 combines with J gene TRBJ2-7; D might be TRBD1 (6 bases). The CDR3: CASSLRGHNRQYF. In nucleotides, the CDR3 is TGTGCCAGCAGTTTACGGGGACATAATCGACAGTACTTC.